The sequence of this T cell receptor (beta chain) was determined in a study of blood T cell repertoires in COVID-19. About the study: COVID-19 samples collected from the United States, Italy and Spain covered acute and convalescent phases. T cells, B-cell-depleted T cells, or PBMCs provided the cDNA or gDNA that served as material.

As originally analysed: Amplification with reference gene primers provided the estimates of nucleated cell counts. The protocol was immunoSEQ multiplex PCR, while the TCRdb copy is restricted to in-frame clones and leaves out a portion. The V and J calls and the clone size are those of that table, but D and trimming were determined from the DNA. Counted here are about 280,000 clones, about nine tenths occurring once; the ten biggest clones make up about 3%. This clonotype was obtained from a woman aged 30 to 39 with active or convalescent COVID-19. Input material: peripheral blood.

CDR3 bases: TGTGCCAGCAGCAGACCGGGACAGACGTACTATGGCTACACCTTC. As protein: CASSRPGQTYYGYTF. The rearrangement joins TRBV6-5 to TRBJ1-2; 7 bases agree with TRBD1. Germline V CDR1 and CDR2: MNHEY, SVGAGI. The V segment lost 6 bases and the J segment 3 bases; nucleotides outside the gene matches: 10. CDR3 length equals 15 residues.